This T cell receptor (beta chain) emerged from a study of T cells in Graves' hyperthyroidism and ophthalmopathy. Study-level findings and limits: Blood also contained most expanded thyroid clonotypes above 0.001.

Stable Graves' hyperthyroidism denoted no ophthalmopathy progression over 18 months. The diagnostic basis comprised clinical symptoms, serum thyroxine and TRAb, thyroid ultrasound and orbital computed tomography. TCR beta CDR3 regions were amplified from RNA transcripts. TCR CDR3 underwent first-round RT-PCR with the HTBI primer set. TCRdb recomputed calls from the multiplex PCR reads with MiXCR, one row per CDR3 protein. This table holds roughly 630,000 distinct CDR3 sequences, approximately 15% found once. The CDR3 sequence is 17 residues long. CDR1 and CDR2 from the germline V gene are LGHNA and YSLEER. Trimming stripped 0 bases from V and 5 bases from J, with 19 bases between. In this sample, this clonotype turned up a few times. Its antigen is not known.

This receptor was obtained from a woman aged 25 to 39 with Graves' hyperthyroidism. Input material: blood. The chain is built from TRBV4-3 and TRBJ1-2; the D is unclear. CDR3 loop: CASSQDINISWRYGYTF. The CDR3 region has the DNA TGCGCCAGCAGCCAAGATATAAACATTAGTTGGCGTTATGGCTACACCTTC.